This T cell receptor (beta chain) was sequenced for a study of CD8+CD57+ T cells in acquired aplastic anemia. About the research overall: Sorted CD4+ and CD8+ cells yielded approximately 3.4 ug of DNA on average.

Points on this clonotype: What it recognizes is unknown. With a much larger clone just one base away, this may be a read error.

Broader study findings: Patients and controls shared about 30 CD8+ CDR3 sequences. Between patients and controls, CD8+ Simpson's diversity did not vary significantly.

The TCR beta profiling, which covered VDJ combination and CDR3 sequence, was carried out using genomic DNA as the template. Via MiXCR, TCRdb re-called the reads, giving one row per CDR3 protein. The sample has under 200,000 distinct CDR3 sequences, 48% seen once; the top ten hold roughly 2%. Sequencing involved patients with CD8+CD57+ cell expansion previously shown by flow cytometry. The V gene's germline CDR1 is MNHNS and CDR2 SASEGT. The length of the CDR3 is 14 residues. This clonotype was sampled from a human donor with aplastic anemia. Sequences were obtained from sorted CD4+, CD8+, or CD8+CD57+ T cells (not recorded which) from PBMCs. This chain links TRBV6-1 with TRBJ1-1; tentative D call: TRBD1 (5 bases). CDR3 DNA: TGTGCCGGCAGACGCGGGACTTCCGGTACTGAAGCTTTCTTT. Translated: CAGRRGTSGTEAFF.